Presented here are 3 T cell receptor beta chains from one specimen sequenced in a study of T cells in Graves' hyperthyroidism and ophthalmopathy. The source material, RNA transcripts, was used to amplify TCR beta CDR3 regions. Researchers ran a first-round RT-PCR on the TCR CDR3 using the HTBI primer set. TCRdb re-analysed the multiplex PCR reads in MiXCR, keeping a single row per CDR3 protein. The table records fewer than 900,000 distinct CDR3 sequences, about 16% of them present only once. Sequenced material: blood. Every receptor here comes from a man in his late teens or twenties with Graves' hyperthyroidism.

This clonotype was recorded a few times. CDR3 sequence: CASGLTPTGGDIPYEQYF. The CDR3 coding sequence is TGTGCTAGTGGTTTGACCCCAACGGGAGGGGACATTCCCTACGAGCAGTACTTC. The chain combines TRBV12-5 with TRBJ2-7, with 8 bases identical to TRBD2. The CDR3 is made up of 18 amino acids. Germline lookup yields CDR1 LGHNT and CDR2 FRNRAP. The J segment lost 2 bases and the V segment lost 2 bases, leaving 14 bases of the junction unmatched. The full variable domain, its missing parts supplied by reference TRBV12-5 and TRBJ2-7, is DARVTQTPRHKVTEMGQEVTMRCQPILGHNTVFWYRQTMMQGLELLAYFRNRAPLDDSGMPKDRFSAEMPDATLATLKIQPSEPRDSAVYFCASGLTPTGGDIPYEQYFGPGTRLTVT.

This clonotype was seen repeatedly, ten times or more. The CDR3, as DNA: TGTGCCAGCAGCTCCCTAGCGGGGGCCGGTTACAATGAGCAGTTCTTC. This gives the protein CASSSLAGAGYNEQFF. V and J are TRBV7-3 and TRBJ2-1, with 10 bases fitting TRBD2. Germline CDR1 is SGHTA and CDR2 is FQGTGA. The CDR3 has 16 amino acids. The J segment lost 4 bases and the V segment lost 4 bases, leaving 7 bases of the junction unmatched.

The chain is built from TRBV7-3 and TRBJ2-2; 9 bases are a match to TRBD1. The CDR3 totals 16 residues. V was pared by 5 bases and J by 7 bases, with 11 bases of the junction left unmatched. Germline loops: CDR1 SGHTA, CDR2 FQGTGA. CDR3 loop: CASSHPTGGYGGELFF. The CDR3 DNA sequence: TGTGCCAGCAGCCATCCGACAGGGGGGTACGGCGGGGAGCTGTTTTTT.